Sequencing of this T cell receptor (beta chain) was carried out in a study of Ad26.COV2.S vaccination and SARS-CoV-2 variants. V shed 5 bases, J shed 15 bases, and the junction held 22 bases outside the gene matches. This CDR3 has 19 residues. Per germline, CDR1 MNHEY and CDR2 SVGEGT. Method: immunoSEQ multiplex PCR; TCRdb's copy keeps in-frame clones and lacks some. The table lists roughly 400,000 clones, 75% to 90% of them singletons. Noted treatment: 15 to 20 received Ad26.COV2.S at low or high dose, single or two shots; roughly five received placebo; per-sample allocation not given. Following the first vaccine or placebo injection, samples were taken on day 63.

The material was peripheral blood, obtained in a trial of Ad26.COV2.S vaccine versus placebo. The chain is built from TRBV6-2 or TRBV6-3 and TRBJ2-1, with 16 bases aligning to TRBD2. This clonotype was sampled from a person between 18 and 60 years old who received the Ad26.COV2.S COVID-19 vaccine or a placebo. This chain's CDR3 is CASSLEPGTSGRASRAAFF. DNA of the CDR3: TGTGCCAGCAGTCTTGAACCCGGGACTAGCGGGAGGGCCTCCCGAGCAGCGTTCTTC.